This TCR beta chain appears in the sequencing data of a study of blood T cell repertoires in COVID-19. In the study overall: Sites across the United States, Italy and Spain contributed samples from acute and convalescent COVID-19. T cells, B-cell-depleted T cells, or PBMCs supplied cDNA or gDNA.

V was clipped by 2 bases and J by 7 bases; unmatched bases: 6. The CDR3 spans 17 residues. Germline-derived CDR1 and CDR2 are MRHNA and SNTAGT. Per the authors' pipeline: Amplifying reference gene primers gave estimates of nucleated cell counts. The assay was immunoSEQ multiplex PCR, and TCRdb's table has in-frame clones only and misses some. Clone size and the V and J calls come from that table; the DNA yielded D and trimming. The table has approximately 100,000 clones, 75% to 95% seen once; the top ten hold around 5.8%. This receptor was taken from a human donor in a cohort sampled during active COVID-19. Sequences were obtained from peripheral blood. The chain couples TRBV6-4 to TRBJ1-6; 12 bases map to TRBD1. CDR3 DNA: TGTGCCAGCAGTGACGGGACAGGGGGCGTAAGGAATTCACCCCTCCACTTT. Translation: CASSDGTGGVRNSPLHF.